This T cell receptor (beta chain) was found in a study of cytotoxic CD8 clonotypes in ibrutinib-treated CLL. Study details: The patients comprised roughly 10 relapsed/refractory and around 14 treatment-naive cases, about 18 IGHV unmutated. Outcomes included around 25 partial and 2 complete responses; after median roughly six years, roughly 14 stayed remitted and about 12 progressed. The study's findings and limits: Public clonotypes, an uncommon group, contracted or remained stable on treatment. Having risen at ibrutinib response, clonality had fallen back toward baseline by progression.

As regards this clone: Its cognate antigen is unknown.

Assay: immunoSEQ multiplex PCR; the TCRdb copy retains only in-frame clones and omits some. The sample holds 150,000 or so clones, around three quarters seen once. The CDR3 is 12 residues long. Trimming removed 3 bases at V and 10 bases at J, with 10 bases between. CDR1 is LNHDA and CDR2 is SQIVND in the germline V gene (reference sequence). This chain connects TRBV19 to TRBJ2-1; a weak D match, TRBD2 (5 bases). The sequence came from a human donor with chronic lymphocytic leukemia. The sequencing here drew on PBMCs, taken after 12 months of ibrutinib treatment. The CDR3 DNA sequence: TGTGCCAGTAGTATCGGACTGTCCGAGCAGTTCTTC. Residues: CASSIGLSEQFF.